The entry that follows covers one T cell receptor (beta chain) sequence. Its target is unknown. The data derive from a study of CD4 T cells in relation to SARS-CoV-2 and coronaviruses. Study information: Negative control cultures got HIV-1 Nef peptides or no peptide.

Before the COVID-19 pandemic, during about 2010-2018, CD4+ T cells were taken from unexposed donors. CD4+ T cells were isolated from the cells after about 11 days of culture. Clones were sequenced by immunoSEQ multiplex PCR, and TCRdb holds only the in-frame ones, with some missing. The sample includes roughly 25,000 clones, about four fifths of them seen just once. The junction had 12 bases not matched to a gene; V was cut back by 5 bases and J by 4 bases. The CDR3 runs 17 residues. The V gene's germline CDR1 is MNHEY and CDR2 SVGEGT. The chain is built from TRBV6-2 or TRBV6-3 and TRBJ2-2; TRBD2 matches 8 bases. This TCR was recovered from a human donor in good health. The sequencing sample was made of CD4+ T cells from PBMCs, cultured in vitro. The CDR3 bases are TGTGCCAGCAGTACCCCTTGGGGCGGGGGGATCACCGGGGAGCTGTTTTTT. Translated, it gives CASSTPWGGGITGELFF.